The present T cell receptor (beta chain) was sequenced within a study of T-cell reconstitution after alpha-beta-depleted transplantation in children. The CDR3 totals 16 residues. V lost 5 bases and J lost 8; bases outside the gene matches: 12. Study-wide points: Several hundred expanded graft clones reportedly supplied alpha-beta T cells about two months after transplant. T-cell counts and diversity at one year following transplant were attributed mainly to newly produced T cells. Some patients' high day-60 TCRbeta diversity was attributed to recipient cells surviving conditioning.

The library targeted TCRbeta and was prepared with unique molecular identifiers. TCRdb passed the PCR reads through MiXCR, listing each CDR3 protein once. The data contain about 980,000 distinct CDR3 sequences, under 30% of them singletons. Details on this clonotype: Its antigen remains unknown.

Material: PBMCs, mostly from graft donor cells, obtained 360 days after TCRalphabeta/CD19-depleted stem cell transplant. The gene calls are TRBV12-3 or TRBV12-4 and TRBJ2-1; 10 bases are a match to TRBD1. The origin of this receptor is a boy younger than two who had a stem cell transplant for SCID, so the T cells may come from the graft donor. CDR3 nucleotide sequence: TGTGCCAGCAGTATAGGGGCCCTCGGGACAGGGGATGAGCAGTTCTTC. As protein: CASSIGALGTGDEQFF.